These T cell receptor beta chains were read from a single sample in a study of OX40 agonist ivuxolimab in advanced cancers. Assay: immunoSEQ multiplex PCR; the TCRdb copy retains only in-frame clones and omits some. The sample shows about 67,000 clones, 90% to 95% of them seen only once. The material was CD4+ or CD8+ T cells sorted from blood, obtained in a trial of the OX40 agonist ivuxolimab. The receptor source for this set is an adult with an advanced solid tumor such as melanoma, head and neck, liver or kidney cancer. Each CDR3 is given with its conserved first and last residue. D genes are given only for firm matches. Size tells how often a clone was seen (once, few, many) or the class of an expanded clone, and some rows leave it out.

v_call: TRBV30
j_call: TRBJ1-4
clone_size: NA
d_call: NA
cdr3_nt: TGTGCCTGGAGTGCCCCCCCGGGTGCGGGAAAAACTGTTTTT
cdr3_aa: CAWSAPPGAGKTVF

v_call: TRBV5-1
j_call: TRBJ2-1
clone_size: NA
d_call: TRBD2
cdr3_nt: TGCGCCAGCAGCTTGATGGGACTAGCGGGAGACAATGAGCAGTTCTTC
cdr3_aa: CASSLMGLAGDNEQFF

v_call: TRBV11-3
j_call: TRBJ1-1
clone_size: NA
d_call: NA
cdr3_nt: TGTGCCAGCAGCTATACCCAGGTCACTGAAGCTTTCTTT
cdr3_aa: CASSYTQVTEAFF

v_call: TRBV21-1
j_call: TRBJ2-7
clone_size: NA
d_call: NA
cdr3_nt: TGTGCCAGCAGCACTGGCTGCGCGGGAGGAAAGGACGAGCAGTACTTC
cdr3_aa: CASSTGCAGGKDEQYF

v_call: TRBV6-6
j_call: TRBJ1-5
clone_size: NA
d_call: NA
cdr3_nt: TGTGCCAGCAGTAACCTCCGGGCTGCGGATCAGCCCCAGCATTTT
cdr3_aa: CASSNLRAADQPQHF

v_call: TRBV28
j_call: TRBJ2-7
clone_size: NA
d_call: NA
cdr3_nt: TGTGCCAGCAGTTCCCCCTACGAGCAGTACTTC
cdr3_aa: CASSSPYEQYF

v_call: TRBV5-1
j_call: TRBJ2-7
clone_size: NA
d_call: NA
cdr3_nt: TGCGCCAGCAGCGACGACTACGAGCAGTACTTC
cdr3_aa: CASSDDYEQYF

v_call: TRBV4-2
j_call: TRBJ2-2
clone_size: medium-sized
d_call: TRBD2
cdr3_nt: TGTGCCAGCAGCCAAGGCCTAGCGGCAAACACCGGGGAGCTGTTTTTT
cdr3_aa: CASSQGLAANTGELFF

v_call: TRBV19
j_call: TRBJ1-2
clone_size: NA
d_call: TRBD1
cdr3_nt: TGTGCCAGTAGCTCTATTCGGGACAGCCTCTATGGCTACACCTTC
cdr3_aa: CASSSIRDSLYGYTF

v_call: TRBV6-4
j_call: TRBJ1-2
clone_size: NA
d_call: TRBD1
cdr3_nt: TGTGCCAGCAGTGTGGAGACAGGGCCCTTCTATGGCTACACCTTC
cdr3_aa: CASSVETGPFYGYTF

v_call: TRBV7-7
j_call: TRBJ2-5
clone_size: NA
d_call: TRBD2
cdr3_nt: TGTGCCAGCAGCTTTAGCGGGAGGGGTGAGACCCAGTACTTC
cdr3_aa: CASSFSGRGETQYF

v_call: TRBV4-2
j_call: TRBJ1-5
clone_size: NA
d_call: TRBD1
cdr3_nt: TGTGCCAGCGCCGGGACAGGGGGCAGACAGCCCCAGCATTTT
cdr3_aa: CASAGTGGRQPQHF

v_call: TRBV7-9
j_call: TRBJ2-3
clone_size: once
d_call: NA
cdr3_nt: TGTGCCAGCAGCCGCGTCACAGATACGCAGTATTTT
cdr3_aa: CASSRVTDTQYF

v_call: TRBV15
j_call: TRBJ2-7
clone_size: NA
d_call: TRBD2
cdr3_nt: TGTGCCACCTCGGGGCTAGCGGAATCTTACGAGCAGTACTTC
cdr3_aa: CATSGLAESYEQYF

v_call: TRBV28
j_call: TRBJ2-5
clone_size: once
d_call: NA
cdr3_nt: TGTGCCAGCCAACGGAGGGAGACCCAGTACTTC
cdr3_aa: CASQRRETQYF

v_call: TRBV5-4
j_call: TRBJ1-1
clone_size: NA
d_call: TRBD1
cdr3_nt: TGTGCCAGCAGCTTTCGACAGGGGGCGACTGAAGCTTTCTTT
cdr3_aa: CASSFRQGATEAFF

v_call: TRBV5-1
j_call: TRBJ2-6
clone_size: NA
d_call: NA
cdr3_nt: TGCGCCAGCAGCTTGGGGGGTGCTGGGGCCAACGTCCTGACTTTC
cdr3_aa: CASSLGGAGANVLTF